This record looks at one TCR beta chain sequence and its context. The clone's antigen remains unknown. No much larger clone exists at a distance of one base, and base qualities are not known. TCRB CDR3 regions were amplified from about 2 ug genomic DNA, or all available DNA if less, using the immunoSEQ assay. The multiplex PCR employed 60 forward primers targeting TCR V beta segments and 13 reverse primers targeting J beta segments. To estimate reads per starting template, synthetic control templates were spiked into each sample at limiting dilution. The Illumina HiSeq System generated sequencing reads of 87 bp. In the source study's methods: PCR and sequencing errors were removed by merging closely related sequences with a nearest neighbor algorithm. TCR overlap was measured as the percentage of unique tumor TCR beta sequences also present in the same patient's peripheral blood. TCRdb provides this immuneACCESS table in a form limited to in-frame rearrangements. Some clones are lacking; in checked studies, under half of them reflect an unresolved V gene, and why the rest are absent is not known. The V and J calls and the clone size are those of that table, but D and trimming were determined from the DNA. This sample lists tens of thousands of clones; approximately 78% were detected once. The top ten hold 7% to 10% of the sample.

To be selected, patients needed enough residual fresh-frozen tumor tissue and more than two years of available survival data. None of the glioblastoma patients carried an isocitrate dehydrogenase mutation, although molecular status otherwise varied. PBMC were collected before vaccination, two weeks after the third vaccination, and at tumor progression if progression occurred. Genomic DNA was extracted with the Qiagen DNeasy Blood extraction Kit. This sample stems from a study of glioma-infiltrating T cells after dendritic cell vaccination (dated by TCRdb to about 2016). About the full investigation: A cohort of about 15 glioblastoma patients from Phase I and II dendritic cell vaccination trials was included, of whom 9 were newly diagnosed and 6 had recurrent disease. In glioblastoma patients vaccinated with dendritic cells, deep sequencing of TCR beta CDR3 regions served to measure tumor-infiltrating lymphocyte content and to compare repertoires between tumor and blood. Patients received three intradermal dendritic cell vaccine injections at biweekly intervals in the arm below the axilla. Autologous tumor lysate-pulsed dendritic cell vaccination was administered to the patients between 2003 and 2012. To make the vaccine, monocyte-derived dendritic cells were cultured for under eight days with IL-4 and GM-CSF and then pulsed overnight with autologous tumor lysate. TCR sequencing metrics, including TIL content and tumor-blood repertoire overlap, were correlated with survival after dendritic cell vaccination.

The CDR3 runs 14 amino acids, cysteine and phenylalanine included. Left in the record is the CDR3 DNA by itself, 42 bases read in frame from the first base. The junction carries 17 bases between V and J, which are trimmed by 4 bases and 8 bases respectively. The germline V gene gives CDR1 as MGHRA and CDR2 as YSYEKL. What the work shows at the level of the full study, not this receptor alone: No direct relationship between TCR clonality and survival was found, suggesting a diverse polyclonal response may matter. After dendritic cell vaccination, a higher estimated pretreatment TIL content predicted longer time to progression and longer overall survival. The cohort was small and heterogeneous, with few patients having full blood and tumor sets and even fewer initial-recurrent tumor pairs. The three-group TCR overlap response model was characterized as speculative, and prospective validation of the model was stated to be required.

Source: blood, taken before dendritic cell vaccination. The sequence derives from a human donor with glioblastoma. The sequence is built from TRBV4-1 and TRBJ1-2, with the D gene not confidently named. CDR3 protein: CASSLLWASGGYTF. The nucleotide sequence reads TGCGCCAGCAGCCTTCTGTGGGCCTCGGGAGGCTACACCTTC.